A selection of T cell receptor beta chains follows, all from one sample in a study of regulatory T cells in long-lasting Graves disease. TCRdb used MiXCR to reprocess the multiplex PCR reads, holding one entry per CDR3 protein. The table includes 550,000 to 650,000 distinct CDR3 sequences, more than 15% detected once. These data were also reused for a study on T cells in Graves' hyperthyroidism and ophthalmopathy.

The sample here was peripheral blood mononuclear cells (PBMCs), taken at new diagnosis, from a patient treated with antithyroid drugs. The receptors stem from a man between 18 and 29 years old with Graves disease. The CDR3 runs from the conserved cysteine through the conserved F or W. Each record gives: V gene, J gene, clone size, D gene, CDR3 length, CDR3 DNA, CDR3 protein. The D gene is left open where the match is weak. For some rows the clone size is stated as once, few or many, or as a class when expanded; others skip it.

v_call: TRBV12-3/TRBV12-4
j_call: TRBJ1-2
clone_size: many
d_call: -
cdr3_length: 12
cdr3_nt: TGTGCCAGCAGTTTTCGGCAGTATGGCTACACCTTC
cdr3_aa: CASSFRQYGYTF

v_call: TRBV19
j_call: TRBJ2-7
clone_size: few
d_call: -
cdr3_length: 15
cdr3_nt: TGTGCCAGTAGTTTTGGGGCGGGATTATTCGACGAGCAGTACTTC
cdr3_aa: CASSFGAGLFDEQYF

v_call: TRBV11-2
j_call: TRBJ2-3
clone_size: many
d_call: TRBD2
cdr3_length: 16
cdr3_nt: TGTGCCAGCAGCGGGTTGCGGGGAGGGCCAACAGATACGCAGTATTTT
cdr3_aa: CASSGLRGGPTDTQYF

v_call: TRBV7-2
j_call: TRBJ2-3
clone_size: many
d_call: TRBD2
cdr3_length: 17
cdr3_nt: TGTGCCAGCAGCCCCTTCACGCTAGCGGGAGGTGGAGATACGCAGTATTTT
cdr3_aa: CASSPFTLAGGGDTQYF

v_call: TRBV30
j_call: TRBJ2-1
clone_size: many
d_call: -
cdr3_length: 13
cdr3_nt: TGTGCCTGGAGTCCCGGTCCTTACAATGAGCAGTTCTTC
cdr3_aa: CAWSPGPYNEQFF

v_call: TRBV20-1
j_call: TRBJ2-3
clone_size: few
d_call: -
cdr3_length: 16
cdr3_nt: TGCAGTGCTAGGACCTTCTTTCTTGGGTTCACAGATACGCAGTATTTT
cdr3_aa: CSARTFFLGFTDTQYF

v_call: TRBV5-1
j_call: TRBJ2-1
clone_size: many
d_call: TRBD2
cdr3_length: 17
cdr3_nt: TGCGCCAGCAGCTTTGGCGCGACTAGCGGGAGAGGTAATGAGCAGTTCTTC
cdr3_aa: CASSFGATSGRGNEQFF

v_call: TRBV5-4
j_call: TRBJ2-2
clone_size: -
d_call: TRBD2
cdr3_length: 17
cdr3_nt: TGTGCCAGCAGCTTCATCCAGCACGGCGCGGGAGCCGGGGAGCTGTTTTTT
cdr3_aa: CASSFIQHGAGAGELFF

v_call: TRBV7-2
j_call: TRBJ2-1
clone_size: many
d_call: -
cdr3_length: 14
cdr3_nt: TGTGCCAGCAGCTACGGACTGGGGGAAGGGGAGCAGTTCTTC
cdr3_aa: CASSYGLGEGEQFF

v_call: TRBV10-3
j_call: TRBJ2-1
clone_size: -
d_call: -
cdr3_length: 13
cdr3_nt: TGTGCCGTCCTGCCGGGGGCGGCCAATGAGCAGTTCTTC
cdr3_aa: CAVLPGAANEQFF

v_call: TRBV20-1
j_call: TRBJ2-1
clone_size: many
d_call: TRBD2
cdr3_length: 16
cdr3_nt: TGCAGTGCTAGAGATGGCACTAGCGGGTGGGGAGACGAGCAGTTCTTC
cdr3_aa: CSARDGTSGWGDEQFF

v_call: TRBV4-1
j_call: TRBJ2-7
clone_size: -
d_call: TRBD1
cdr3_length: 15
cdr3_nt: TGCGCCAGCAGCCAAGGTCATCGGACAGGGTACGAGCAGTACTTC
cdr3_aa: CASSQGHRTGYEQYF

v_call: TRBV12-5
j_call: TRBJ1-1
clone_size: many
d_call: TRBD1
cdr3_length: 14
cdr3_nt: TGTGCTAGTGGGGGACAGGGAAGGGACACTGAAGCTTTCTTT
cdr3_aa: CASGGQGRDTEAFF

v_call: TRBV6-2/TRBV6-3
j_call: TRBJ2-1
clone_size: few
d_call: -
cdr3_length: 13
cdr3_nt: TGTGCCACAACACCTGAATTCGTAAATGAGCAGTTCTTC
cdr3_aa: CATTPEFVNEQFF

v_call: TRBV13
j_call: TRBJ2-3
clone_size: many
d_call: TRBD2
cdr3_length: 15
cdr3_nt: TGTGCCAGCAGCTTCCTGCGGGAGAGGACAGATACGCAGTATTTT
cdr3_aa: CASSFLRERTDTQYF

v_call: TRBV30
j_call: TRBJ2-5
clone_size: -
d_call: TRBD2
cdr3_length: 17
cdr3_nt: TGTGCCTGGACGGCCGGGACTAGCGGGAGGGCCTGGGAGACCCAGTACTTC
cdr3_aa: CAWTAGTSGRAWETQYF

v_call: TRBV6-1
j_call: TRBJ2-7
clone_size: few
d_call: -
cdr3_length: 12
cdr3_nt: TGTGCCAGCAAGGCGGACATCTACGAGCAGTACTTC
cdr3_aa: CASKADIYEQYF

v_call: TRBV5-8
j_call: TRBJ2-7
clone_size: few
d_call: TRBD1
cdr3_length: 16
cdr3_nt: TGTGCCAGCAGCTTAAGAACAGGGGGGAGTCTACACGAGCAGTACTTC
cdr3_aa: CASSLRTGGSLHEQYF

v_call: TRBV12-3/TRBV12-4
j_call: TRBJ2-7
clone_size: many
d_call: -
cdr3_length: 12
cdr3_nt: TGTGCCAGCAGTAAGGGTACTAACGAGCAGTACTTC
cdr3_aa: CASSKGTNEQYF

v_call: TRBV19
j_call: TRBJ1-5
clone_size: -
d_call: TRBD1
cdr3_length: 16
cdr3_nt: TGTGCCAGTAGTAACCCACCCGGGACAGTTAATCAGCCCCAGCATTTT
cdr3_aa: CASSNPPGTVNQPQHF

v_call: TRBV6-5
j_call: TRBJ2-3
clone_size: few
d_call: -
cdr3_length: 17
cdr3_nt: TGTGCCAGCAGTTCCTCCTTCCGGGGGATCAGCACAGATACGCAGTATTTT
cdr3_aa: CASSSSFRGISTDTQYF

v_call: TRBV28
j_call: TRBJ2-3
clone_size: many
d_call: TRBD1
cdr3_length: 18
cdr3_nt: TGTGCCAGCAGTTTGGAGTGGAAGGGGGCGACTAGCACAGATACGCAGTATTTT
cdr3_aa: CASSLEWKGATSTDTQYF

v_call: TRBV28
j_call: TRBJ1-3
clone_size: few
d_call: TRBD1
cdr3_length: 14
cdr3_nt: TGTGCCAGCCGAAATCCAGGGGGACGAAACACCATATATTTT
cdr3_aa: CASRNPGGRNTIYF

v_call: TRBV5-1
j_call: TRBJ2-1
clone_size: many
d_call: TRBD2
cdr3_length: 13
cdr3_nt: TGCGCCAGCAGCCCCCGACTAGCGGAGAGGCAGTTCTTC
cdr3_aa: CASSPRLAERQFF

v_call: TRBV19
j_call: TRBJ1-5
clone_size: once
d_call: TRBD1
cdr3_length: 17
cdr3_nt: TGTGCCAGTAGTATAGATATCGGGACAGGCCCTCCGCAGCCCCAGCATTTT
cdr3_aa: CASSIDIGTGPPQPQHF

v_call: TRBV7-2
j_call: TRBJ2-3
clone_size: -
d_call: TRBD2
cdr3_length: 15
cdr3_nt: TGTGCCAGCAGCCCCTCTAGCGGGAGGGTCGCTACGCAGTATTTT
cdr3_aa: CASSPSSGRVATQYF

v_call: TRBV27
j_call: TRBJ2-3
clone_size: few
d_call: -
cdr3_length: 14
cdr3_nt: TGTGCCAGCAGCACCGGTTGGGATGTAGATACGCAGTATTTT
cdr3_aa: CASSTGWDVDTQYF

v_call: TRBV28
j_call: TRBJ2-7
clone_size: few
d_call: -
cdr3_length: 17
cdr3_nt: TGTGCCAGCAGGCCCTGGGGCACTCTTGGCAACCCGTACGAGCAGTACTTC
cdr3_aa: CASRPWGTLGNPYEQYF

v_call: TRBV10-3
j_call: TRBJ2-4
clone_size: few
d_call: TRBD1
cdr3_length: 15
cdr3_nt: TGTGCCATCAGCGACGGGACAGGGCCTCGAAACATTCAGTACTTC
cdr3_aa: CAISDGTGPRNIQYF

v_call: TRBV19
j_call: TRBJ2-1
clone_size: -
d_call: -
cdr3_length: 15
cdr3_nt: TGTGCCAGTAGTCCACGTCCAGGTTTAGGCAATGAGCAGTTCTTC
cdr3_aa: CASSPRPGLGNEQFF

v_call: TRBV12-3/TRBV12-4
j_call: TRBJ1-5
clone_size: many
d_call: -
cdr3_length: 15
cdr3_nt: TGTGCCAGCAGTCCAGGACGGGCCGGCAATCAGCCCCAGCATTTT
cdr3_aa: CASSPGRAGNQPQHF

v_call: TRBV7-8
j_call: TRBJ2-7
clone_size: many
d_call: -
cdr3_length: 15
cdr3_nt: TGTGCCAGCAGCTATCCGGGACGGAGCTCCTACGAGCAGTACTTC
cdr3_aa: CASSYPGRSSYEQYF

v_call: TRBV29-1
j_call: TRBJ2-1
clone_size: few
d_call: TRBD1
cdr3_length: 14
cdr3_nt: TGCAGCGTTGAAAGTGACAGGGTAGATAATGAGCAGTTCTTC
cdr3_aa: CSVESDRVDNEQFF

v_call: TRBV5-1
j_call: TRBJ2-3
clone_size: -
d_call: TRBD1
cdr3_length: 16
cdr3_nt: TGCGCCAGCAGCTGGGGGGACAGGGGGCGCACAGATACGCAGTATTTT
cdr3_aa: CASSWGDRGRTDTQYF

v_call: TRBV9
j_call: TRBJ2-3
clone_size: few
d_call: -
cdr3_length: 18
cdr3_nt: TGTGCCAGCAGCCCAAGGGCGTCTAGACGTGCGGGAACAGATACGCAGTATTTT
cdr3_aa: CASSPRASRRAGTDTQYF

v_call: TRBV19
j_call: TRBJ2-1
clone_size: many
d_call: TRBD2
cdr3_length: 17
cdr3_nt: TGTGCCAGTAGTATAGATCCCCGGACTAGCGGGAAGAATGAGCAGTTCTTC
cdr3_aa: CASSIDPRTSGKNEQFF

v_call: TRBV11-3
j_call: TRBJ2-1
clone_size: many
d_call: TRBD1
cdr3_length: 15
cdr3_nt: TGTGCCAGCAGCATGGGACAGAGCTCCTACAATGAGCAGTTCTTC
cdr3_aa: CASSMGQSSYNEQFF

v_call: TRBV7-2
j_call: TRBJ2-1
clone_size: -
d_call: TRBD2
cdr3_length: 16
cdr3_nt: TGTGCCAGCAGCCCTGCCCTAGGACTAGCGGGGAATGAGCAGTTCTTC
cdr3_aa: CASSPALGLAGNEQFF

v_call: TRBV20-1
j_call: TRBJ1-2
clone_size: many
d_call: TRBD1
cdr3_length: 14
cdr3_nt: TGCAGTGCTCCAGAGGAGGGGACAGACTATGGCTACACCTTC
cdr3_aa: CSAPEEGTDYGYTF

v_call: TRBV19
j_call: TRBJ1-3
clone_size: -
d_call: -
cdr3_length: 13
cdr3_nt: TGTGCCAGTAGTATCTGGGAAAATAACACCATATATTTT
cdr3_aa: CASSIWENNTIYF

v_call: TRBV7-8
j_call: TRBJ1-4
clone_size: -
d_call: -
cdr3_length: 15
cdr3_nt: TGTGCCAGCAGCTTAGCAAGGGACGCTAATGAAAAACTGTTTTTT
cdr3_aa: CASSLARDANEKLFF

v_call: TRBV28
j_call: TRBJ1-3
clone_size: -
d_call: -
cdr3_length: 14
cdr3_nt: TGTGCCAGCAATGCAGGCTTCTCTGGAAACACCATATATTTT
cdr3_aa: CASNAGFSGNTIYF

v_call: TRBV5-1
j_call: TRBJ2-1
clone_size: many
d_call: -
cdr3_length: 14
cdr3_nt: TGCGCCAGCAGCTTGGACGTCAGCCGGAATGAGCAGTTCTTC
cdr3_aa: CASSLDVSRNEQFF

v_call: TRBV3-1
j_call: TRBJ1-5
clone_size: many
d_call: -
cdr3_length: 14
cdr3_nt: TGTGCCAGCAGCCTTGGACAGATCAATCAGCCCCAGCATTTT
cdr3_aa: CASSLGQINQPQHF

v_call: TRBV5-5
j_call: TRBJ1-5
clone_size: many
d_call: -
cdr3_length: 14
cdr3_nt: TGTGCCAGCAGACCCGACAGCAGCAATCAGCCCCAGCATTTT
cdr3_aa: CASRPDSSNQPQHF